The rows below give T cell receptor beta chains drawn from one sample of a study of blood T cell repertoires in COVID-19. Some clones are missing from TCRdb's copy, which holds only in-frame ones; the method was immunoSEQ multiplex PCR. The table includes about 250,000 clones, about four fifths detected once. The sequenced sample was PBMCs or T cells enriched from blood (not recorded which). The receptors come from a woman aged 35 to 49 who had been exposed to COVID-19. CDR3s include the opening cysteine and the closing phenylalanine or tryptophan. A D gene is named only where the DNA matches it firmly. For some rows the clone size is stated as once, few or many, or as a class when expanded; others skip it.

CDR3: CASSSGLAGGLSSYNEQFF; DNA: TGTGCCAGTAGTTCTGGACTAGCGGGGGGCCTAAGCTCCTACAATGAGCAGTTCTTC; J: TRBJ2-1; V: TRBV19; D: TRBD2; size: -
CDR3: CASTPGSTEAFF; DNA: TGTGCCAGCACCCCCGGGAGCACTGAAGCTTTCTTT; J: TRBJ1-1; V: TRBV11-1; D: -; size: -
CDR3: CASSQLSGNTIYF; DNA: TGTGCCAGCAGCCAATTATCTGGAAACACCATATATTTT; J: TRBJ1-3; V: TRBV3-1/TRBV3-2; D: -; size: -
CDR3: CASSLGRGATPQDTQYF; DNA: TGTGCCAGCAGCTTGGGGCGGGGGGCGACCCCTCAAGATACGCAGTATTTT; J: TRBJ2-3; V: TRBV5-8; D: TRBD2; size: -
CDR3: CASSFTGGPDTIYF; DNA: TGTGCCAGCAGCTTTACAGGGGGCCCGGACACCATATATTTT; J: TRBJ1-3; V: TRBV9; D: TRBD1; size: -
CDR3: CASTPTGPRGPQHF; DNA: TGTGCCAGCACCCCGACAGGGCCTCGAGGGCCCCAGCATTTT; J: TRBJ1-5; V: TRBV28; D: TRBD1; size: -
CDR3: CASSSDRGTEAFF; DNA: TGTGCCAGCAGCTCCGACAGGGGGACTGAAGCTTTCTTT; J: TRBJ1-1; V: TRBV7-3; D: TRBD1; size: -
CDR3: CASMSDRSAYGYTF; DNA: TGTGCCAGCATGTCGGACAGGTCAGCGTATGGCTACACCTTC; J: TRBJ1-2; V: TRBV6-5; D: TRBD1; size: -
CDR3: CASSGTGLGTEAFF; DNA: TGTGCCAGCAGCGGGACAGGGCTAGGTACTGAAGCTTTCTTT; J: TRBJ1-1; V: TRBV5-4; D: TRBD1; size: -
CDR3: CASSLDGLVGEAFF; DNA: TGTGCCAGCAGCTTAGATGGGCTGGTTGGAGAAGCTTTCTTT; J: TRBJ1-1; V: TRBV11-2; D: -; size: -
CDR3: CASSLRGQGTTEAFF; DNA: TGTGCCAGCAGTTTACGGGGACAGGGGACCACTGAAGCTTTCTTT; J: TRBJ1-1; V: TRBV28; D: TRBD1; size: -
CDR3: CSVEGGRGETQYF; DNA: TGCAGCGTTGAAGGAGGGCGGGGAGAGACCCAGTACTTC; J: TRBJ2-5; V: TRBV29-1; D: -; size: -
CDR3: CASSLSVGSGGLYEQYF; DNA: TGTGCCAGCAGCCTCTCAGTGGGTAGCGGGGGGCTCTACGAGCAGTACTTC; J: TRBJ2-7; V: TRBV7-8; D: TRBD2; size: -
CDR3: CASSPLIGGNPEAFF; DNA: TGCGCCAGCAGCCCCCTAATTGGGGGGAACCCTGAAGCTTTCTTT; J: TRBJ1-1; V: TRBV5-1; D: -; size: -
CDR3: CASSFRQEVSPLHF; DNA: TGTGCCAGCAGCTTTCGACAGGAAGTCTCACCCCTCCACTTT; J: TRBJ1-6; V: TRBV5-5; D: -; size: -
CDR3: CATSRDGGFSADTF; DNA: TGTGCCACCAGCAGAGATGGAGGGTTCTCGGCGGACACCTTC; J: TRBJ1-2; V: TRBV15; D: -; size: few
CDR3: CASSRRLAGGSYNEQFF; DNA: TGTGCCAGCAGCCGGCGACTAGCGGGGGGTTCTTACAATGAGCAGTTCTTC; J: TRBJ2-1; V: TRBV6-2/TRBV6-3; D: TRBD2; size: -
CDR3: CASSLAGGLYNEQFF; DNA: TGTGCCAGCAGTTTAGCGGGGGGCCTCTACAATGAGCAGTTCTTC; J: TRBJ2-1; V: TRBV6-2/TRBV6-3; D: TRBD2; size: -
CDR3: CASSPTGGNGYTF; DNA: TGCGCCAGCAGCCCCACAGGGGGCAATGGCTACACCTTC; J: TRBJ1-2; V: TRBV5-1; D: TRBD1; size: -
CDR3: CASRSLQGMNTEAFF; DNA: TGTGCCAGCAGGTCTTTACAGGGGATGAACACTGAAGCTTTCTTT; J: TRBJ1-1; V: TRBV6-5; D: TRBD1; size: -
CDR3: CASSQDRWNEQFF; DNA: TGTGCCAGCAGTCAGGACAGGTGGAATGAGCAGTTCTTC; J: TRBJ2-1; V: TRBV27; D: TRBD1; size: once
CDR3: CASSLPRKGASQGEQFF; DNA: TGTGCCAGCAGCTTGCCCAGAAAAGGGGCTAGTCAGGGTGAGCAGTTCTTC; J: TRBJ2-1; V: TRBV7-6; D: -; size: -
CDR3: CASSLAGTGELFF; DNA: TGTGCCAGCAGTCTTGCAGGGACCGGGGAGCTGTTTTTT; J: TRBJ2-2; V: TRBV6-5; D: -; size: -
CDR3: CASSPRDRVDEQYF; DNA: TGTGCCAGCTCACCACGGGACAGGGTCGACGAGCAGTACTTC; J: TRBJ2-7; V: TRBV18; D: TRBD1; size: once
CDR3: CASSPSRNSPLHF; DNA: TGTGCCAGCTCACCATCGAGGAATTCACCCCTCCACTTT; J: TRBJ1-6; V: TRBV18; D: -; size: -
CDR3: CASSLAATGGRNEQYF; DNA: TGTGCCAGCAGCTTAGCCGCAACCGGGGGGAGGAACGAGCAGTACTTC; J: TRBJ2-7; V: TRBV7-8; D: TRBD2; size: -
CDR3: CASSEGGGLRQPQHF; DNA: TGTGCCAGCAGCGAGGGGGGAGGGCTCAGGCAGCCCCAGCATTTT; J: TRBJ1-5; V: TRBV9; D: -; size: -
CDR3: CASGPTSGGGFEQFF; DNA: TGTGCCAGCGGGCCCACTAGCGGGGGGGGCTTTGAGCAGTTCTTC; J: TRBJ2-1; V: TRBV6-5; D: TRBD2; size: few
CDR3: CASSLDRGGVGTQYF; DNA: TGCGCCAGCAGCTTGGATCGTGGCGGGGTGGGTACGCAGTATTTT; J: TRBJ2-3; V: TRBV5-1; D: -; size: -
CDR3: CASSPRRGADTQYF; DNA: TGTGCCAGCAGCCCCCGTCGGGGGGCAGATACGCAGTATTTT; J: TRBJ2-3; V: TRBV11-3; D: TRBD2; size: -
CDR3: CASSPPGSGELFF; DNA: TGTGCCAGCAGTCCCCCCGGGTCCGGGGAGCTGTTTTTT; J: TRBJ2-2; V: TRBV12-3/TRBV12-4; D: -; size: -
CDR3: CASSEAQPGFDYGYTF; DNA: TGTGCCAGCAGTGAAGCGCAACCGGGTTTCGACTATGGCTACACCTTC; J: TRBJ1-2; V: TRBV2; D: -; size: -
CDR3: CASSQSGTGSTGELFF; DNA: TGCGCCAGCAGCCAAAGTGGGACAGGGTCCACCGGGGAGCTGTTTTTT; J: TRBJ2-2; V: TRBV4-3; D: TRBD1; size: -
CDR3: CASSLYGTGGVPGTEAFF; DNA: TGTGCCAGCAGTTTATATGGGACAGGGGGCGTTCCGGGCACTGAAGCTTTCTTT; J: TRBJ1-1; V: TRBV27; D: TRBD1; size: -
CDR3: CASRKPPRGELFF; DNA: TGTGCCAGCAGAAAGCCTCCTCGGGGGGAGCTGTTTTTT; J: TRBJ2-2; V: TRBV6-5; D: -; size: -
CDR3: CASSGGGAGSTDTQYF; DNA: TGTGCCAGCAGTGGGGGCGGCGCGGGGAGTACAGATACGCAGTATTTT; J: TRBJ2-3; V: TRBV25-1; D: -; size: -
CDR3: CASRPRGSGNTIYF; DNA: TGTGCCAGCAGGCCAAGAGGATCTGGAAACACCATATATTTT; J: TRBJ1-3; V: TRBV28; D: -; size: few
CDR3: CAIGGGLRDAFF; DNA: TGTGCCATCGGGGGGGGCCTTCGTGACGCTTTCTTT; J: TRBJ1-1; V: TRBV5-4; D: -; size: -
CDR3: CAWRGGSSGNTIYF; DNA: TGTGCCTGGAGAGGAGGGAGCTCTGGAAACACCATATATTTT; J: TRBJ1-3; V: TRBV30; D: -; size: -
CDR3: CASSLGQHTDTQYF; DNA: TGTGCCAGCAGCTTAGGACAGCACACAGATACGCAGTATTTT; J: TRBJ2-3; V: TRBV11-3; D: -; size: -
CDR3: CASSYRGYGYTF; DNA: TGTGCCAGCAGTTACAGGGGATATGGCTACACCTTC; J: TRBJ1-2; V: TRBV12-3/TRBV12-4; D: TRBD1; size: few